One and the same sample provided the 11 T cell receptor beta chains below, sequenced in a study of shared clonotypes between healthy human individuals (dated by TCRdb to about 2020). The method was the immunoSEQ multiplex PCR assay. TCRdb stores this immuneACCESS table with in-frame sequences only. Part of the clones is absent; in the studies checked, under half of the shortfall reflects unresolved V genes, and no reason is known for the rest. In this sample the table shows fewer than 1.4 million clones, about four fifths of which occur a single time. Under 0.8% of the sample belongs to the ten largest clones. Sequencing used memory CD4+ T cells from PBMCs. Explained via the paper, the cell subset or site label denotes: CD45RA-negative fraction. All receptors come from a man between 18 and 35 years old in good health. Some clones in this sample may be carry-over from other donors' samples.

The rearrangement joins TRBV7-2 to TRBJ2-6, with D hard to call. The CDR3 extends over 15 amino acids. Germline V CDR1 and CDR2: SGHTA, FQGNSA. V was trimmed by 2 bases and J by 0 bases, leaving 5 bases between them. The CDR3 DNA sequence: TGTGCCAGCAGCTTACTGACCTCTGGGGCCAACGTCCTGACTTTC. This translates into CASSLLTSGANVLTF. The complete variable domain, with remaining parts taken from reference TRBV7-2 and TRBJ2-6, reads GAGVSQSPSNKVTEKGKDVELRCDPISGHTALYWYRQSLGQGLEFLIYFQGNSAPDKSGLPSDRFSAERTGGSVSTLTIQRTQQEDSAVYLCASSLLTSGANVLTFGAGSRLTVL.

This clone was counted a few times. The chain combines TRBV11-2 with TRBJ2-7, with 7 bases fitting TRBD2. Germline CDR1 reads SGHAT; CDR2 reads FQNNGV. The V and J ends lost 6 bases and 5 bases, in that order; junction bases with no gene match: 13. The CDR3 loop spans 15 amino acids. CDR3 sequence (DNA): TGTGCCAGCAGACGGACCGGACTAGAGGCCGACGAGCAGTACTTC. The encoded protein is CASRRTGLEADEQYF.

V and J are TRBV29-1 and TRBJ2-7; 7 bases are a match to TRBD1. V shed 6 bases, J shed 2 bases, and the junction held 4 bases outside the gene matches. This CDR3 has 12 amino acids. Looked up from germline, CDR1 is SQVTM and CDR2 is ANQGSEA. DNA of the CDR3: TGCAGCGTGACAGGGAACGCCTACGAGCAGTACTTC. Amino acid sequence: CSVTGNAYEQYF.

This chain joins TRBV5-1 and TRBJ2-5, with 9 bases matching TRBD1. V trimming: 1 base; J trimming: 5 bases; junction bases outside the gene matches: 6. The length of the CDR3 is 15 residues. In germline, CDR1 is SGHRS, CDR2 YFSETQ. CDR3 sequence reads: CASSLTGGLMETQYF. In DNA, the CDR3 is TGCGCCAGCAGCTTGACAGGGGGCCTAATGGAGACCCAGTACTTC.

This sequence joins TRBV5-6 and TRBJ2-3; tentative D call: TRBD1 (5 bases). Germline-derived CDR1 and CDR2 are SGHDT and YYEEEE. V lost 4 bases to trimming and J lost 3 bases, with 24 bases between them. The CDR3 runs to 18 residues. CDR3 residues: CASSRSQGRGFRTDTQYF. As DNA, the CDR3 is TGTGCCAGCAGCCGAAGCCAGGGTAGGGGTTTCAGAACAGATACGCAGTATTTT.

This sequence joins TRBV5-1 and TRBJ2-2, with 9 positions matching TRBD1. Germline CDR1 reads SGHRS; CDR2 reads YFSETQ. V dropped 4 bases and J dropped 1; count of bases not matched to a gene: 2. This CDR3 has 15 amino acids. CDR3 sequence reads: CASSRTGVNTGELFF. DNA for the CDR3: TGCGCCAGCAGCCGGACAGGGGTGAACACCGGGGAGCTGTTTTTT.

The chain uses TRBV2 and TRBJ1-5; 8 bases are shared with TRBD1. The junction had 5 bases not matched to a gene; V was cut back by 7 bases and J by 0 bases. The V gene's germline CDR1 is SNHLY and CDR2 FYNNEI. The CDR3 length is 15 residues. The CDR3 here is CASTPGQGSNQPQHF. CDR3 coding DNA: TGTGCCAGCACCCCCGGACAGGGTAGCAATCAGCCCCAGCATTTT.

The chain couples TRBV7-9 to TRBJ2-7; tentatively, D is TRBD1 (6 bases). From germline, CDR1 is SEHNR and CDR2 FQNEAQ (reference sequence). Trimming took off 5 bases at V and 1 base at J, with 12 bases between the two ends. This CDR3 has 14 residues. CDR3 amino acids: CASSPTGDSYEQYF. For the CDR3, the DNA is TGTGCCAGCAGCCCGACAGGAGATTCCTACGAGCAGTACTTC.

This clone turned up a few times. CDR3 DNA sequence: TGTGCCAGCAGCGTTTCCGGGACAGGGGGCACCGGGGAGCTGTTTTTT. This sequence encodes CASSVSGTGGTGELFF. The V gene is TRBV9, the J gene TRBJ2-2, with 11 bases identical to TRBD1. Germline V gives CDR1 SGDLS, CDR2 YYNGEE. V dropped 2 bases and J dropped 4; count of bases not matched to a gene: 4. The CDR3 loop spans 16 amino acids.

J is TRBJ2-2 and V is TRBV5-5; D gene uncertain. The CDR3 consists of 16 residues. Trimming shortened V by 2 bases and J by 0 bases, and 11 bases separated the two germline ends. The germline V gene encodes CDR1 SGHKS and CDR2 YYEKEE (reference sequence). CDR3 sequence: CASSFQPIANTGELFF. As DNA, the CDR3 is TGTGCCAGCAGCTTCCAGCCGATAGCGAACACCGGGGAGCTGTTTTTT.

The V and J genes are TRBV27 and TRBJ1-2; a weak D match, TRBD1 (5 bases). Germline CDR1 is MNHEY and CDR2 is SMNVEV (reference sequence). Trimming took off 3 bases at V and 1 base at J, with 12 bases between the two ends. This CDR3 comprises 15 residues. The CDR3 region has the DNA TGTGCCAGCAGTTTTAATTTGGGGCGTAACTATGGCTACACCTTC. Amino acids: CASSFNLGRNYGYTF.